This is a list of T cell receptor beta chains from one sample in a study of blood T cell repertoires in COVID-19. Assay used: immunoSEQ multiplex PCR; TCRdb lists only in-frame clones, some missing. The sample gives 45,000 to 50,000 clones, roughly 85% of which show up once; approximately 33% is in the top ten. Sequenced: peripheral blood. The receptors were gathered from a woman of 80 years or more with COVID-19, enrolled during active disease. The CDR3 runs from the conserved cysteine through the conserved F or W. The order of the fields is V gene, D gene, clone size, J gene, CDR3 protein, CDR3 DNA. The D gene is left open where the match is weak. The listing skips clone size in some rows; elsewhere it reads once, few, many or a size class.

V: TRBV19; D: .; size: .; J: TRBJ1-5; CDR3: CASTQSRGPQHF; DNA: TGTGCCAGTACCCAATCCCGGGGGCCCCAGCATTTT
V: TRBV28; D: TRBD2; size: few; J: TRBJ2-3; CDR3: CASSFGTSGRVAQYF; DNA: TGTGCCAGCAGTTTCGGGACTAGCGGGAGGGTCGCGCAGTATTTT
V: TRBV7-9; D: TRBD1; size: .; J: TRBJ1-5; CDR3: CASSNTQGAYSNQPQHF; DNA: TGTGCCAGCAGCAACACACAGGGGGCCTATAGCAATCAGCCCCAGCATTTT
V: TRBV2; D: TRBD1; size: .; J: TRBJ2-1; CDR3: CASSGPGQGHNEQFF; DNA: TGTGCCAGCAGTGGACCGGGACAGGGTCACAATGAGCAGTTCTTC
V: TRBV9; D: TRBD2; size: .; J: TRBJ2-7; CDR3: CASSVVAKAGSSYEQYF; DNA: TGTGCCAGCAGCGTAGTGGCAAAAGCGGGGAGCTCCTACGAGCAGTACTTC
V: TRBV5-1; D: .; size: .; J: TRBJ2-7; CDR3: CASRALQGSSYEQYF; DNA: TGCGCCAGCAGAGCCCTCCAGGGGAGCTCCTACGAGCAGTACTTC
V: TRBV7-9; D: TRBD1; size: .; J: TRBJ2-5; CDR3: CASSLARGTGEETQYF; DNA: TGTGCCAGCAGCTTAGCCCGAGGGACAGGGGAAGAGACCCAGTACTTC
V: TRBV6-1; D: TRBD1; size: once; J: TRBJ1-5; CDR3: CASSEAYGRGPRPQHF; DNA: TGTGCCAGCAGTGAAGCGTATGGCAGGGGGCCGAGGCCCCAGCATTTT
V: TRBV3-1/TRBV3-2; D: TRBD2; size: .; J: TRBJ2-1; CDR3: CASSQALPSGEQFF; DNA: TGTGCCAGCAGCCAAGCTCTCCCTAGCGGAGAGCAGTTCTTC
V: TRBV19; D: .; size: .; J: TRBJ1-3; CDR3: CASSNPRPGYSGNTIYF; DNA: TGTGCCAGTAGTAACCCCCGCCCCGGTTACTCTGGAAACACCATATATTTT
V: TRBV6-6; D: TRBD1; size: .; J: TRBJ1-6; CDR3: CASTRDRVYSPLHF; DNA: TGTGCCAGCACAAGGGACAGGGTTTATTCACCCCTCCACTTT
V: TRBV20-1; D: .; size: .; J: TRBJ2-5; CDR3: CSATPLETQYF; DNA: TGCAGTGCTACCCCCTTAGAGACCCAGTACTTC
V: TRBV6-2/TRBV6-3; D: .; size: .; J: TRBJ2-7; CDR3: CASSHSQGASYEQYF; DNA: TGTGCCAGCAGTCATAGCCAAGGAGCCTCCTACGAGCAGTACTTC
V: TRBV6-5; D: TRBD1; size: .; J: TRBJ2-2; CDR3: CATRGTAGELFF; DNA: TGTGCCACCCGAGGGACAGCCGGGGAGCTGTTTTTT
V: TRBV6-2/TRBV6-3; D: .; size: .; J: TRBJ2-3; CDR3: CASSYIYTDTQYF; DNA: TGTGCCAGCAGTTATATATATACAGATACGCAGTATTTT
V: TRBV2; D: TRBD1; size: .; J: TRBJ2-7; CDR3: CASMRTGGPYEQYF; DNA: TGTGCCAGCATGAGGACAGGGGGCCCCTACGAGCAGTACTTC
V: TRBV9; D: TRBD1; size: .; J: TRBJ1-5; CDR3: CASSSGTGADQPQHF; DNA: TGTGCCAGCAGCTCAGGGACAGGGGCGGATCAGCCCCAGCATTTT
V: TRBV6-2/TRBV6-3; D: .; size: .; J: TRBJ2-5; CDR3: CASSYRQETQYF; DNA: TGTGCCAGCAGTTACCGGCAAGAGACCCAGTACTTC
V: TRBV16; D: .; size: .; J: TRBJ2-2; CDR3: CASSRGSTNTGELFF; DNA: TGTGCCAGCAGCAGGGGGTCGACGAACACCGGGGAGCTGTTTTTT
V: TRBV6-1; D: TRBD1; size: .; J: TRBJ1-5; CDR3: CASRLGGGSNQPQHF; DNA: TGTGCCAGCAGATTAGGGGGCGGGAGCAATCAGCCCCAGCATTTT
V: TRBV6-5; D: TRBD1; size: .; J: TRBJ2-7; CDR3: CASSKPGQGVWEQYF; DNA: TGTGCCAGCAGTAAACCGGGACAGGGGGTTTGGGAGCAGTACTTC
V: TRBV25-1; D: TRBD1; size: .; J: TRBJ2-7; CDR3: CASRGTGPYEQYF; DNA: TGTGCCAGCAGGGGGACAGGACCCTACGAGCAGTACTTC
V: TRBV18; D: TRBD1; size: .; J: TRBJ1-1; CDR3: CASSPGTGGMMAFF; DNA: TGTGCCAGCTCACCCGGGACAGGGGGCATGATGGCTTTCTTT
V: TRBV7-2; D: .; size: .; J: TRBJ1-1; CDR3: CASSSYRAGEAFF; DNA: TGTGCCAGCAGCTCCTACAGGGCAGGTGAAGCTTTCTTT
V: TRBV4-1; D: .; size: few; J: TRBJ1-5; CDR3: CASSQGVIGRDKNQPQHF; DNA: TGCGCCAGCAGCCAAGGTGTTATTGGCCGGGACAAGAATCAGCCCCAGCATTTT
V: TRBV5-1; D: .; size: .; J: TRBJ1-5; CDR3: CASSPNTGSQPQHF; DNA: TGCGCCAGCAGCCCCAACACGGGGAGTCAGCCCCAGCATTTT
V: TRBV27; D: TRBD2; size: .; J: TRBJ2-7; CDR3: CASSLGVREGLTYEQYF; DNA: TGTGCCAGCAGTTTAGGGGTGCGGGAGGGCCTAACCTACGAGCAGTACTTC
V: TRBV9; D: .; size: .; J: TRBJ2-1; CDR3: CASSPPPDNEQFF; DNA: TGTGCCAGCAGCCCCCCGCCGGACAATGAGCAGTTCTTC
V: TRBV6-1; D: .; size: .; J: TRBJ1-4; CDR3: CASSEKWRNEKLFF; DNA: TGTGCCAGCAGTGAAAAGTGGCGGAATGAAAAACTGTTTTTT
V: TRBV28; D: TRBD1; size: .; J: TRBJ2-7; CDR3: CASRNTGVEQYF; DNA: TGTGCCAGCAGAAACACAGGGGTCGAGCAGTACTTC
V: TRBV5-1; D: TRBD1; size: .; J: TRBJ2-5; CDR3: CASSRDRGQETQYF; DNA: TGCGCCAGCAGCCGGGACAGGGGCCAAGAGACCCAGTACTTC
V: TRBV5-6; D: TRBD1; size: .; J: TRBJ2-2; CDR3: CASSPTGVVTGELFF; DNA: TGTGCCAGCAGCCCGACAGGGGTGGTCACCGGGGAGCTGTTTTTT
V: TRBV19; D: TRBD1; size: .; J: TRBJ1-2; CDR3: CASSIDPGQGAWGYGYTF; DNA: TGTGCCAGTAGTATAGACCCGGGACAGGGGGCCTGGGGCTATGGCTACACCTTC
V: TRBV27; D: .; size: .; J: TRBJ1-2; CDR3: CASRNTGGGPDGYTF; DNA: TGTGCCAGCAGAAACACCGGGGGAGGGCCTGATGGCTACACCTTC
V: TRBV10-2; D: .; size: .; J: TRBJ2-7; CDR3: CASSLLGQGTTYEQYF; DNA: TGCGCCAGCAGTCTATTGGGGCAGGGCACAACCTACGAGCAGTACTTC
V: TRBV29-1; D: .; size: .; J: TRBJ2-3; CDR3: CSVLPGWATDTQYF; DNA: TGCAGCGTTCTTCCGGGGTGGGCCACAGATACGCAGTATTTT
V: TRBV28; D: TRBD2; size: once; J: TRBJ2-7; CDR3: CASSRAGGRYEQYF; DNA: TGTGCCAGCAGCAGAGCGGGAGGAAGATACGAGCAGTACTTC
V: TRBV3-1/TRBV3-2; D: TRBD2; size: .; J: TRBJ2-3; CDR3: CASGTSGRRSTDTQYF; DNA: TGTGCCAGTGGGACTAGCGGGCGGAGGAGCACAGATACGCAGTATTTT
V: TRBV20-1; D: TRBD2; size: once; J: TRBJ2-1; CDR3: CSASLGGFEQFF; DNA: TGCAGTGCTAGTTTGGGGGGGTTCGAGCAGTTCTTC